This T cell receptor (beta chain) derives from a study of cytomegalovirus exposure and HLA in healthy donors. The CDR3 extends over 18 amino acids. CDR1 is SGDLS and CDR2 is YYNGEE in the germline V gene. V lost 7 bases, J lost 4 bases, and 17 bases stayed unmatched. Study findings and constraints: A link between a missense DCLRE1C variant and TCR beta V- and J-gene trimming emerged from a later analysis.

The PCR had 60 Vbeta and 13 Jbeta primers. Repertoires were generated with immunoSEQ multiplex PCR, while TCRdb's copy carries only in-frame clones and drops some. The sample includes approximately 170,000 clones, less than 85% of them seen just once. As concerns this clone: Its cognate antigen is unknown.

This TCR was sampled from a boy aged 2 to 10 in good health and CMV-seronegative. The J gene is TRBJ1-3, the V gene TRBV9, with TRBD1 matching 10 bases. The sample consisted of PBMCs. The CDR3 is CASARRETGGAEGNTIYF. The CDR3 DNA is TGTGCCAGCGCCCGCCGGGAGACAGGGGGCGCGGAAGGAAACACCATATATTTT.